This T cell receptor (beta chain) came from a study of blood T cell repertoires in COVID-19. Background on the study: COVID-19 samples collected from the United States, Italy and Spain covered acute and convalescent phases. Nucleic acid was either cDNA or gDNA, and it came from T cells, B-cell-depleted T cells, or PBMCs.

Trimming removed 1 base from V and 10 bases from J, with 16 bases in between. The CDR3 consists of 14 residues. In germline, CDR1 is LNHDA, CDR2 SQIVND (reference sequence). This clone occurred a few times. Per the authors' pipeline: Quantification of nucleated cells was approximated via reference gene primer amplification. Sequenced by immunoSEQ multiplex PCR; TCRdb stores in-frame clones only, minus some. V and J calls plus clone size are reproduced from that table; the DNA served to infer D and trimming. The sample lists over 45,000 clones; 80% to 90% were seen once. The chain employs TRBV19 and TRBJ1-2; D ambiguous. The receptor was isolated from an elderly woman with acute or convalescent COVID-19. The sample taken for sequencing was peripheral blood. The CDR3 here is CASSIGTAQDFYTF. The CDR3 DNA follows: TGTGCCAGTAGTATAGGGACCGCTCAGGACTTCTACACCTTC.